This TCR beta chain was sequenced during a study of blood T cell repertoires in COVID-19. In the study overall: The origin of the acute and convalescent COVID-19 samples was the United States, Italy and Spain. T cells, B-cell-depleted T cells, or PBMCs supplied cDNA or gDNA.

V was shortened by 3 bases and J by 14 bases, with 14 bases between the two germline ends. This CDR3 is built from 13 residues. Per germline, CDR1 LGHNT and CDR2 FRNRAP. This clone showed up just a few times. In the original processing: Estimates of nucleated cell counts were drawn from the amplification of reference gene primers. Measured with immunoSEQ multiplex PCR; TCRdb has only the in-frame clones, and not every one. The D gene and trimming were derived from the DNA, and the V and J assignments and clone size from that table. The profile shows under 250,000 clones, more than 70% of them singletons.

Sequenced material: peripheral blood. The genes are TRBV12-5 and TRBJ1-6; D possibly corresponds to TRBD1 (5 bases). The sequence was obtained from a woman aged 45-65 years with acute or convalescent COVID-19. The CDR3 sequence is CASGLGTGGTLHF. CDR3 DNA sequence: TGTGCTAGTGGTTTAGGGACTGGGGGTACCCTCCACTTT.